A selection of T cell receptor beta chains follows, all from one sample in a study of blood T cells in healthy people across ages. TCRdb independently ran MiXCR on the 5' RACE reads; one entry per CDR3 protein. This repertoire shows about 1.8 million distinct CDR3 sequences, 49% found once; its top ten account for over 2%. Source material: blood. The source is a woman in her 40s in good health. Each CDR3 is given with its conserved first and last residue. A D gene is named only where the DNA matches it firmly. Clone size is not always given. Where it is, it says once, few, many or a class for expanded clones.

v_gene,len,j_gene,abundance,d_gene,CDR3aa,CDR3nt
TRBV5-1,16,TRBJ2-5,-,-,CASSKHYTTGEETQYF,TGCGCCAGCAGCAAACACTATACGACGGGAGAAGAGACCCAGTACTTC
TRBV11-2,17,TRBJ2-5,few,-,CASSLALAASIEETQYF,TGTGCCAGCAGCTTAGCGTTGGCAGCCTCCATCGAGGAGACCCAGTACTTC
TRBV4-2,13,TRBJ2-7,many,-,CASSQDLERKQYF,TGTGCCAGCAGCCAAGACCTGGAAAGGAAGCAGTACTTC
TRBV27,16,TRBJ2-7,-,-,CASSFSTGNVFYEQYF,TGTGCCAGCAGTTTCTCGACGGGAAACGTTTTCTACGAGCAGTACTTC
TRBV4-2,17,TRBJ2-1,few,-,CASSQALEGEFYNEQFF,TGTGCCAGCAGCCAGGCCCTTGAAGGGGAATTCTACAATGAGCAGTTCTTC
TRBV15,11,TRBJ1-2,-,-,CATSRDGGYTF,TGTGCCACCAGCAGAGATGGAGGCTACACCTTC
TRBV20-1,12,TRBJ2-1,few,TRBD2,CSARSTSAEQFF,TGCAGTGCTAGATCCACTAGCGCGGAGCAGTTCTTC
TRBV5-5,16,TRBJ1-2,-,TRBD1,CASSPGQGAGNYGYTF,TGTGCCAGCAGCCCGGGACAGGGAGCGGGTAACTATGGCTACACCTTC
TRBV29-1,13,TRBJ1-2,few,-,CSAPTAPNYGYTF,TGCAGCGCCCCGACAGCCCCTAACTATGGCTACACCTTC
TRBV6-1,14,TRBJ2-7,few,-,CASSEAEGAYEQYF,TGTGCCAGCAGTGAAGCAGAGGGGGCCTACGAGCAGTACTTC
TRBV5-1,16,TRBJ2-3,-,-,CASSLPPGVSTDTQYF,TGCGCCAGCAGCTTACCTCCCGGGGTTAGCACAGATACGCAGTATTTT
TRBV7-2,20,TRBJ2-4,-,TRBD2,CASSLDGTSGGARAKNIQYF,TGTGCCAGCAGCTTAGACGGGACTAGCGGGGGGGCGAGGGCCAAAAACATTCAGTACTTC
TRBV6-5,14,TRBJ2-7,few,-,CASSFDSLSYEQYF,TGTGCCAGCAGTTTTGACTCACTTTCCTACGAGCAGTACTTC
TRBV9,17,TRBJ2-1,-,TRBD1,CASSVSGGTGGGNEQFF,TGTGCCAGCAGCGTCTCAGGGGGGACAGGGGGAGGGAATGAGCAGTTCTTC
TRBV2,17,TRBJ1-2,-,TRBD1,CASRNEVGQGRNYGYTF,TGTGCCAGCAGGAACGAAGTTGGACAGGGGCGGAACTATGGCTACACCTTC
TRBV20-1,15,TRBJ2-3,-,-,CSARDRRLYADTQYF,TGCAGTGCTAGAGATCGACGGTTATACGCAGATACGCAGTATTTT
TRBV20-1,15,TRBJ2-5,few,-,CSARDRGDWRETQYF,TGCAGTGCTAGAGATCGGGGAGACTGGAGGGAGACCCAGTACTTC
TRBV3-1,15,TRBJ1-2,-,-,CASSQEIQNYYGYTF,TGTGCCAGCAGCCAAGAAATACAGAACTACTATGGCTACACCTTC
TRBV27,13,TRBJ2-1,-,-,CASSIRDSSEQFF,TGTGCCAGCAGTATCAGGGATTCGAGTGAGCAGTTCTTC
TRBV20-1,14,TRBJ2-5,few,TRBD1,CSARQGALIGTQYF,TGCAGTGCTAGACAGGGGGCTTTAATCGGGACCCAGTACTTC
TRBV11-2,13,TRBJ2-1,-,-,CASSLGNNNEQFF,TGTGCCAGCAGCTTAGGTAACAACAATGAGCAGTTCTTC
TRBV9,14,TRBJ2-1,few,-,CASSVTSSYNEQFF,TGTGCCAGCAGCGTAACTAGTAGCTACAATGAGCAGTTCTTC
TRBV29-1,12,TRBJ1-2,-,-,CSVEQVNYGYTF,TGCAGCGTTGAACAGGTTAACTATGGCTACACCTTC
TRBV7-8,13,TRBJ2-5,-,-,CASGPTSIETQYF,TGTGCCAGCGGACCTACTAGCATTGAGACCCAGTACTTC
TRBV4-2,18,TRBJ2-3,-,TRBD2,CASSGRGRAGGRTDTQYF,TGTGCCAGCAGCGGACGAGGACGAGCGGGGGGCCGCACAGATACGCAGTATTTT
TRBV18,15,TRBJ2-3,-,-,CASSPGGRGGYTQYF,TGTGCCAGCTCACCAGGGGGGCGCGGCGGGTATACGCAGTATTTT
TRBV7-9,15,TRBJ2-7,-,TRBD1,CASSSRTGDAYEQYF,TGTGCCAGCAGCTCCAGGACAGGGGATGCCTACGAGCAGTACTTC
TRBV9,13,TRBJ1-1,-,-,CASSYVVGTEAFF,TGTGCCAGCAGCTACGTTGTGGGGACTGAAGCTTTCTTT
TRBV24-1,11,TRBJ2-7,-,-,CATRGGGEQYF,TGTGCCACCAGGGGAGGGGGTGAGCAGTACTTC
TRBV9,14,TRBJ2-5,-,-,CASSVYGTQETQYF,TGTGCCAGCAGCGTTTACGGTACCCAAGAGACCCAGTACTTC
TRBV7-9,17,TRBJ2-7,few,-,CASSSCPWCFPRDEQYF,TGTGCCAGCAGCTCCTGCCCGTGGTGCTTCCCACGGGACGAGCAGTACTTC
TRBV6-2/TRBV6-3,17,TRBJ2-5,-,-,CASSWGLDRPRGRTQYF,TGTGCCAGCAGTTGGGGATTAGACAGACCCCGGGGGCGAACCCAGTACTTC
TRBV9,17,TRBJ2-1,-,-,CASSVDVPALVLNEQFF,TGTGCCAGCAGCGTAGACGTCCCGGCACTGGTTCTCAATGAGCAGTTCTTC
TRBV24-1,17,TRBJ2-3,-,TRBD2,CATSEAPSAGDGDTQYF,TGTGCCACCAGTGAGGCGCCCTCAGCGGGGGATGGTGATACGCAGTATTTT
TRBV20-1,13,TRBJ1-2,-,-,CSARGGVDYGYTF,TGCAGTGCTAGGGGAGGGGTAGACTATGGCTACACCTTC
TRBV20-1,14,TRBJ2-7,-,TRBD2,CSAPGLAGSYEQYF,TGCAGTGCACCGGGACTAGCGGGCTCCTACGAGCAGTACTTC
TRBV20-1,14,TRBJ2-4,-,TRBD2,CSAASGEAKNIQYF,TGCAGTGCTGCTAGCGGGGAAGCCAAAAACATTCAGTACTTC
TRBV9,16,TRBJ2-1,-,TRBD1,CASSVYGTGMSVEQFF,TGTGCCAGCAGCGTTTATGGGACAGGGATGAGCGTTGAGCAGTTCTTC
TRBV4-2,13,TRBJ2-1,few,-,CASSQVGGLEQFF,TGTGCCAGCAGCCAAGTGGGGGGGCTCGAGCAGTTCTTC
TRBV27,15,TRBJ2-5,-,TRBD1,CASTPLRDSQETQYF,TGTGCCAGCACTCCACTACGGGACAGTCAAGAGACCCAGTACTTC
TRBV7-9,13,TRBJ1-2,many,-,CASSLVVEYGYTF,TGTGCCAGCAGCTTAGTAGTTGAATATGGCTACACCTTC
TRBV5-1,15,TRBJ2-1,-,-,CASSLGQVGDNEQFF,TGCGCCAGCAGCTTGGGACAGGTTGGCGACAATGAGCAGTTCTTC
TRBV29-1,14,TRBJ2-3,few,-,CSVGRGSPADTQYF,TGCAGCGTTGGTCGGGGATCACCGGCAGATACGCAGTATTTT
TRBV15,13,TRBJ1-5,-,-,CATSSSVDQPQHF,TGTGCCACCAGCTCATCGGTTGATCAGCCCCAGCATTTT
TRBV5-1,12,TRBJ2-5,-,-,CASSVTAETQYF,TGCGCCAGCAGCGTCACGGCGGAGACCCAGTACTTC